This T cell receptor beta chain was retrieved from a study of beta chain features in type 1 diabetes. Study-level points and caveats: People with Type 1 diabetes carried modestly yet significantly shorter TCRB CDR3s in all four CD4+ subsets. Type 1 diabetes patients had VDJ junctions that carried fewer insertions and more deletions.

Sequencing targeted expressed TCRB transcripts, as all isolated RNA had been reverse transcribed. An average of around 3.9 million reads was obtained for naive, central memory and regulatory T cell samples. Sequenced by immunoSEQ multiplex PCR; TCRdb stores in-frame clones only, minus some. In the table there are fewer than 200,000 clones, approximately 10% of which are singletons. Germline CDR1 SGHDN, CDR2 FVKESK. There are 13 residues in the CDR3. The trim removed 3 bases at V and 10 bases at J, leaving 5 bases unmatched. Via the markers CD45RO/CCR7/CD25/CD127/CD95/CD27, stem cell-like memory, regulatory, central memory and naive CD4+ cells were sorted. This clone was detected many times. Its specificity is not known.

Sequences were obtained from central memory CD4+ T cells from blood. The J gene is TRBJ2-1, the V gene TRBV14, with TRBD1 identical over 8 bases. The receptor was derived from a man aged 30 to 45 with type 1 diabetes. The CDR3 loop reads CASSQDRETEQFF. The CDR3 DNA reads TGTGCCAGCAGCCAGGACAGGGAAACCGAGCAGTTCTTC.